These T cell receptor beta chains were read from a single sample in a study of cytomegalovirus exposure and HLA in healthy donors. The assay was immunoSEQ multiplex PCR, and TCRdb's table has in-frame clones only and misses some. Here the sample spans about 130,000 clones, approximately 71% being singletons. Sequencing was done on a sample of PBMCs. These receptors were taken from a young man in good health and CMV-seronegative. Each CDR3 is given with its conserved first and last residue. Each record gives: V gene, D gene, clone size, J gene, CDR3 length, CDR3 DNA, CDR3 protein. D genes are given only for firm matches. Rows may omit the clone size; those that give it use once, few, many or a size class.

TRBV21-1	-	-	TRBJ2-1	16	TGTGCCAGCAGCAAGGGACTAGCGGGAGGAGGGAATGAGCAGTTCTTC	CASSKGLAGGGNEQFF
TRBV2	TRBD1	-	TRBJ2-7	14	TGTGCCAGCAGAGGGACAGGGGTCTCCTACGAGCAGTACTTC	CASRGTGVSYEQYF
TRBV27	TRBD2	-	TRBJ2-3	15	TGTGCCAGCAGTTCCTGGACTAGCTTCACAGATACGCAGTATTTT	CASSSWTSFTDTQYF
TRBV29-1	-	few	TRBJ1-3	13	TGCAGCGTTGGCGGTTCCTCTGGAAACACCATATATTTT	CSVGGSSGNTIYF
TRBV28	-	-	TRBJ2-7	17	TGTGCCAGCAGTTTCCCAAACCTTTCGGCGGGAAAATACGAGCAGTACTTC	CASSFPNLSAGKYEQYF
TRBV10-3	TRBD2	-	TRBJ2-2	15	TGTGCCATCAGACTAGCGGGTGCCCTTGGCGGGGAGCTGTTTTTT	CAIRLAGALGGELFF
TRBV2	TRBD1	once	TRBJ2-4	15	TGTGCCAGCATATTCCGGGACAGCTCTTCGAACATTCAGTACTTC	CASIFRDSSSNIQYF
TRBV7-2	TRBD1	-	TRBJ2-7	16	TGTGCCAGCAGCTTAGAGGGACAGGGTCTTCCCTACGAGCAGTACTTC	CASSLEGQGLPYEQYF
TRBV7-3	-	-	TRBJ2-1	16	TGTGCCAGCAGCCCCCATAATTACCCTACCTACAATGAGCAGTTCTTC	CASSPHNYPTYNEQFF
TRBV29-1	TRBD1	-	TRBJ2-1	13	TGCAGCGTTGGTCTACAGGGGGTCAATGAGCAGTTCTTC	CSVGLQGVNEQFF
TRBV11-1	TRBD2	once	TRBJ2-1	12	TGTGCCAGCAGCTTGCCTAGCGGGTTGCAGTTCTTC	CASSLPSGLQFF
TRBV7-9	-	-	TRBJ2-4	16	TGTGCCAGCAGCTTGGGGGGGGGCGTTTCCAAAAACATTCAGTACTTC	CASSLGGGVSKNIQYF
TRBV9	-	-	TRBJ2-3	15	TGTGCCAGCAGCGGCGGGTCCTCATCCACAGATACGCAGTATTTT	CASSGGSSSTDTQYF
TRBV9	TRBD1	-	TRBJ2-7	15	TGTGCCAGCAGCATCTCCGGGACAGGGTTCGGCGAGCAGTACTTC	CASSISGTGFGEQYF
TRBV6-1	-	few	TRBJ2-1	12	TGTGCCAGCAGCTTTGACAGGCCCGAACAGTTCTTC	CASSFDRPEQFF
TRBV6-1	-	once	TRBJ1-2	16	TGTGCCAGCAGTGACGACCCCGCGGGGTATAACTATGGCTACACCTTC	CASSDDPAGYNYGYTF
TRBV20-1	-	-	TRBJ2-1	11	TGCAGTGCTAGGACTAGCAATGAGCAGTTCTTC	CSARTSNEQFF
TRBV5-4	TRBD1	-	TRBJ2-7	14	TGTGCCAGCAGCTTAGGGACAGAAGCCTACGAGCAGTACTTC	CASSLGTEAYEQYF
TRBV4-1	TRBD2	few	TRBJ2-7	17	TGCGCCAGCAGCCAAGATCTAACTAGCGGGTCCCCCTACGAGCAGTACTTC	CASSQDLTSGSPYEQYF
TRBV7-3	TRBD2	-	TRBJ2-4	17	TGTGCCAGCCAAACTAGCGGGAGGGCCTGGGCCAAAAACATTCAGTACTTC	CASQTSGRAWAKNIQYF
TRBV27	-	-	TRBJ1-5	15	TGTGCCAGCAGTTCCGACGGAGGTCTAAATCAGCCCCAGCATTTT	CASSSDGGLNQPQHF
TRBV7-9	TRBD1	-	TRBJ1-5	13	TGTGCCAGCAGCTCACAGGGGGCGCAGCCCCAGCATTTT	CASSSQGAQPQHF
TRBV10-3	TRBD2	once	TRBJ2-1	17	TGTGCCATCAGTGAAATACCTAGACTAGCAGTAGGGAATGAGCAGTTCTTC	CAISEIPRLAVGNEQFF
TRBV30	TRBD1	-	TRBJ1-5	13	TGTGCCTGGGAGACAGGGAACGGTCAGCCCCAGCATTTT	CAWETGNGQPQHF
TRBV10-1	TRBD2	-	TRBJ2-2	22	TGCGCCAGCAGTGACTTCCCCCGAGGGACTAGCGGGGGGACGTTGAACACCGGGGAGCTGTTTTTT	CASSDFPRGTSGGTLNTGELFF
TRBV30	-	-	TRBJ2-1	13	TGTGCCTGGATTCGCGGCGAAATCAATGAGCAGTTCTTC	CAWIRGEINEQFF